These T cell receptor beta chains were read from a single sample in a study of blood T cell repertoires in COVID-19. TCRdb's copy holds only in-frame clones and misses some; the assay was immunoSEQ multiplex PCR. The sample has more than 250,000 clones; approximately 80% are singletons. Material for sequencing was peripheral blood. The receptor source for this set is a human donor in a cohort sampled during active COVID-19. CDR3s include the opening cysteine and the closing phenylalanine or tryptophan. Clone sizes are given selectively: once, few, many, or a class where the clone is expanded.

j_call	clone_size	v_call	cdr3_aa
TRBJ2-7	-	TRBV3-1/TRBV3-2	CASSHSSYEQYF
TRBJ2-3	-	TRBV15	CATSRSFTDTQYF
TRBJ2-7	-	TRBV7-9	CASSSYTSGSVYEQYF
TRBJ2-1	-	TRBV7-3	CASSLVASGWGLNYNEQFF
TRBJ1-5	-	TRBV19	CASSIDEGNQPQHF
TRBJ2-7	-	TRBV6-6	CASSSTDRKTYEQYF
TRBJ2-3	-	TRBV5-1	CASSLEGGRLDTQYF
TRBJ2-7	-	TRBV5-6	CASSLAGGSYEQYF
TRBJ2-1	-	TRBV7-7	CASSQRQDEQFF
TRBJ2-7	-	TRBV3-1/TRBV3-2	CASSPTGIYEQYF
TRBJ2-2	-	TRBV5-1	CASSLAGGADTGELFF
TRBJ1-2	-	TRBV27	CASSSTLSGGGYTF
TRBJ2-1	-	TRBV9	CASSPHSGGALGEQFF
TRBJ2-5	-	TRBV10-3	CAISGMGQGIAQYF
TRBJ2-5	-	TRBV15	CATSGRNGGIETQYF
TRBJ1-2	-	TRBV10-2	CASSTTGDYGYTF
TRBJ1-2	-	TRBV30	CAWSNPPGQENYGYTF
TRBJ2-3	-	TRBV7-2	CASSLARGPTDTQYF
TRBJ2-7	-	TRBV15	CATSRAGTGILEQYF
TRBJ1-2	-	TRBV19	CASNSGNGFYGYTF
TRBJ2-1	-	TRBV21-1	CASSKMASGGPYNEQFF
TRBJ2-7	once	TRBV2	CASSVGGASYEQYF
TRBJ1-5	once	TRBV6-5	CASSYRTGGNQPQHF
TRBJ2-1	-	TRBV7-2	CASSLAPTGGRNEQFF